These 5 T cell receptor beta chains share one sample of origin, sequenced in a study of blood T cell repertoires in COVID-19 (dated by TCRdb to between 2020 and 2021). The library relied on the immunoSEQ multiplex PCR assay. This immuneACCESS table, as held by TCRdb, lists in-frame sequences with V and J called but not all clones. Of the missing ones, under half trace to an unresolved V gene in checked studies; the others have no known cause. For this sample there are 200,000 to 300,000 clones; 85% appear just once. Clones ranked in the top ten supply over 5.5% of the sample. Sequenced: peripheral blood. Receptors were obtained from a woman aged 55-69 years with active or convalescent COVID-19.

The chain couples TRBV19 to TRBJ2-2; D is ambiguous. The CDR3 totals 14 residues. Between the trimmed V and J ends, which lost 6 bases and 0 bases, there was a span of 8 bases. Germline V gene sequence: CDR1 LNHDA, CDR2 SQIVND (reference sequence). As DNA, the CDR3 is TGTGCCAGTAGCGTCACAGCGAACACCGGGGAGCTGTTTTTT. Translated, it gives CASSVTANTGELFF.

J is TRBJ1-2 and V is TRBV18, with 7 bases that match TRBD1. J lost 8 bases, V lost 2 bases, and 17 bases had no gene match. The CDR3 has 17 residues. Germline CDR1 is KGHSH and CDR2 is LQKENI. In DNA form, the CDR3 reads TGTGCCAGCTCACCAATCGCGGCGGGACAGACGCTGGGGGGCTACACCTTC. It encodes CASSPIAAGQTLGGYTF.

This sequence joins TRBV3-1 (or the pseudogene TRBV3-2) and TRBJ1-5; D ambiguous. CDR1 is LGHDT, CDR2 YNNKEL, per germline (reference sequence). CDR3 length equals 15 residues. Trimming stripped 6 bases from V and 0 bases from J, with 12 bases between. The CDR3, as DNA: TGTGCCAGCAGTACCACAGCTTATAGCAATCAGCCCCAGCATTTT. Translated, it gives CASSTTAYSNQPQHF.

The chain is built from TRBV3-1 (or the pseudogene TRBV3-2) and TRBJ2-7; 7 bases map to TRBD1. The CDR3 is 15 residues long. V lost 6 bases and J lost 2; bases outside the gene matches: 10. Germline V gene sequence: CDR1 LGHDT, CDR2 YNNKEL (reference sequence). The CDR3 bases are TGTGCCAGCAGTCCTGCCAGGGGGTATACCTACGAGCAGTACTTC. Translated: CASSPARGYTYEQYF.

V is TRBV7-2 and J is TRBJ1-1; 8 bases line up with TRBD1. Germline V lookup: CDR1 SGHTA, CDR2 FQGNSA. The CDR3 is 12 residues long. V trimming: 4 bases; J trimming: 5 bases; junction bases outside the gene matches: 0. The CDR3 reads CASSYRGTEAFF. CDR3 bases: TGTGCCAGCAGCTACAGGGGGACTGAAGCTTTCTTT.